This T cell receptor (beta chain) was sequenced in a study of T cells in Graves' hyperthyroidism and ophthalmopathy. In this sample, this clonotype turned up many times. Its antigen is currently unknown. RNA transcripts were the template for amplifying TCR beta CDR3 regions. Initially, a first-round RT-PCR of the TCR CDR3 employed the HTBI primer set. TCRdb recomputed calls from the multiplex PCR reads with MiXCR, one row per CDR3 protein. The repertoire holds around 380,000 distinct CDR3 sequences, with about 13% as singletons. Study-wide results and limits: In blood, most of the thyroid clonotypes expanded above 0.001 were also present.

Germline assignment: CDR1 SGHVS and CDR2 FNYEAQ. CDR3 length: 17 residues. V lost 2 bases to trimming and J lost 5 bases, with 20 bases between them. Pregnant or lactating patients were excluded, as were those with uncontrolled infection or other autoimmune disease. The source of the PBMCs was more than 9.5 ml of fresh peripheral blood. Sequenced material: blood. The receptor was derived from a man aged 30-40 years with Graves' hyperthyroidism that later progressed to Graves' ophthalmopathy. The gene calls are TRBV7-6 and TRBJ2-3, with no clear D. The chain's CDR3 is CASSLRSVRTFEDTQYF. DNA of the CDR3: TGTGCCAGCAGCTTACGTTCAGTCCGGACCTTCGAAGATACGCAGTATTTT.